What follows are 12 T cell receptor beta chains derived from one specimen sequenced in a study of cytomegalovirus exposure and HLA in healthy donors. The PCR ran on 60 Vbeta and 13 Jbeta primers. Sequenced by immunoSEQ multiplex PCR; TCRdb stores in-frame clones only, minus some. The data contain roughly 130,000 clones, approximately 69% of them singletons. Sequenced material: PBMCs. These receptor sequences come from a man aged 40-49 years in good health and CMV-seropositive.

The chain uses TRBV5-1 and TRBJ2-7; 9 bases are shared with TRBD1. Germline assignment: CDR1 SGHRS and CDR2 YFSETQ. The CDR3 totals 14 residues. The ends lost 3 bases at V and 3 bases at J; junction bases unmatched: 4. CDR3 sequence (DNA): TGCGCCAGCAGCTCAGGGACAGGGTTCTACGAGCAGTACTTC. It codes for CASSSGTGFYEQYF.

J is TRBJ1-1 and V is TRBV7-8; 7 nucleotides align to TRBD1. The CDR3 loop spans 13 amino acids. Losses at the gene ends were 8 bases for V and 5 bases for J; bases not matched to a gene: 8. The germline V gene has CDR1 SGHVS and CDR2 FQNEAQ. CDR3 sequence reads: CASGHRGGTEAFF. The CDR3 DNA follows: TGTGCCAGCGGGCACAGGGGAGGTACTGAAGCTTTCTTT.

The chain uses TRBV6-1 and TRBJ2-7; 9 positions agree with TRBD1. Germline loops: CDR1 MNHNS, CDR2 SASEGT. The CDR3 spans 17 residues. V gave up 3 bases and J gave up 4 bases; unmatched junction bases: 13. The CDR3 DNA reads as TGTGCCAGCAGTGACTTCCTCGGACAGGGGAAGAATTACGAGCAGTACTTC. Protein sequence: CASSDFLGQGKNYEQYF.

The chain combines TRBV2 with TRBJ2-1; D may be TRBD2 (6 bases). Germline CDR1 SNHLY, CDR2 FYNNEI. Trimming shortened V by 7 bases and J by 4 bases, and 17 bases separated the two germline ends. The CDR3 is made up of 15 amino acids. The CDR3 loop reads CASKRTGDLYNEQFF. CDR3 sequence (DNA): TGTGCCAGCAAGCGAACGGGAGACCTTTACAATGAGCAGTTCTTC.

The chain combines TRBV11-3 with TRBJ2-1; D remains ambiguous. CDR1 is SGHNT, CDR2 YENEEA, per germline. The CDR3 is 13 amino acids. Trimming removed 5 bases from V and 5 bases from J, with 10 bases in between. For the CDR3, the DNA is TGTGCCAGCAGCCGTAGTACTAACAATGAGCAGTTCTTC. Translation gives CASSRSTNNEQFF.

The chain combines TRBV29-1 with TRBJ2-1; D may be TRBD1 (5 bases). Germline CDR1 and CDR2: SQVTM and ANQGSEA. CDR3 length equals 16 residues. Trimming shortened V by 2 bases and J by 7 bases, and 21 bases separated the two germline ends. The CDR3 reads CSVERQTGALGNEQFF. CDR3 in DNA: TGCAGCGTTGAAAGGCAGACTGGGGCCCTAGGGAATGAGCAGTTCTTC.

The rearrangement links TRBV4-1 to TRBJ1-2; 7 bases fit TRBD1. CDR3 length: 14 amino acids. Germline V lookup: CDR1 MGHRA, CDR2 YSYEKL. With V trimmed by 1 base and J by 8 bases, 7 bases remained unmatched. Written as DNA, the CDR3 is TGCGCCAGCAGCCAAGTTAACAGGGGCGGGGGCTACACCTTC. Protein product: CASSQVNRGGGYTF.

The J gene is TRBJ1-6, the V gene TRBV12-5; 9 positions match TRBD1. Per the germline V gene, CDR1 is LGHNT and CDR2 is FRNRAP. The CDR3 extends over 13 amino acids. Trimming cost V 8 bases and J 9 bases; bases outside gene matches: 5. CDR3 DNA sequence: TGTGCTAGTTTGGGACAGGGTACTTCACCCCTCCACTTT. It codes for CASLGQGTSPLHF.

The chain employs TRBV2 and TRBJ2-3; D is possibly TRBD2 (5 bases). The germline gives CDR1 SNHLY, CDR2 FYNNEI. The CDR3 sequence is 15 residues long. V was trimmed by 11 bases and J by 10 bases, leaving 28 bases between them. Written as DNA, the CDR3 is TGTGCCTCAAGAGTGGCTTCTTTAGTTTCCGGGGCGCAGTATTTT. This gives the protein CASRVASLVSGAQYF.

The chain links TRBV5-4 to TRBJ1-3; D may be TRBD1 (5 bases). In germline, CDR1 is SGHNT, CDR2 YYREEE (reference sequence). The V gene lost 0 bases and the J gene lost 2 bases, with 9 bases spanning the gap. CDR3 length: 15 residues. DNA of the CDR3: TGTGCCAGCAGCTTGGACGGGGGGACTGGAAACACCATATATTTT. This codes for CASSLDGGTGNTIYF.

This sequence joins TRBV28 and TRBJ2-7; perhaps TRBD2 as D (5 bases). Germline CDR1 reads MDHEN; CDR2 reads SYDVKM. This CDR3 has 13 amino acids. Trimming removed 6 bases from V and 5 bases from J, with 14 bases in between. The CDR3 DNA sequence: TGTGCCAGCAGAACCGGGGTTCCCCACGAGCAGTACTTC. This sequence encodes CASRTGVPHEQYF. Looking up the rest from reference TRBV28 and TRBJ2-7 gives the full variable domain: DVKVTQSSRYLVKRTGEKVFLECVQDMDHENMFWYRQDPGLGLRLIYFSYDVKMKEKGDIPEGYSVSREKKERFSLILESASTNQTSMYLCASRTGVPHEQYFGPGTRLTVT.

There are a few counts of this clone. The chain has TRBV4-2 and TRBJ1-5; no definite D call. From germline, CDR1 is LGHNA and CDR2 YNFKEQ. The CDR3 loop spans 15 amino acids. V lost 3 bases, J lost 1 base, and 10 bases lay in between. Here the CDR3 reads CASSQHRESNQPQHF. CDR3 coding DNA: TGTGCCAGCAGCCAGCACCGGGAAAGCAATCAGCCCCAGCATTTT.